The clone carrying this T cell receptor beta chain was seen repeatedly, ten times or more. Antigen specificity is unknown. TCRdb reprocessed the 5' RACE reads via MiXCR and lists one record per CDR3 protein. Of about 10,000 distinct CDR3 sequences listed, approximately 5.9% are singletons. These data belong to a study of CD8 T cells in ankylosing spondylitis. Overall study results and limits: Relatively scarce in peripheral blood, disease-linked clones were CD8+.

The germline gives CDR1 SGDLS, CDR2 YYNGEE. V was shortened by 3 bases and J by 0 bases, with 10 bases between the two germline ends. The CDR3 length is 15 residues. The chain couples TRBV9 to TRBJ1-5; weak D call: TRBD1 (6 bases). Sequenced: blood, either unsorted or a sorted T cell fraction (not recorded which). The sequence came from a female donor with ankylosing spondylitis or in good health (not recorded which). In DNA, the CDR3 is TGTGCCAGCAGCGATGGACAGTATAGCAATCAGCCCCAGCATTTT. Translating gives CASSDGQYSNQPQHF.